Detailed here is one T cell receptor beta chain. Its cognate antigen is unknown. A much larger clone differs by one base, so this may be a read error. Additional DNA sequences in this sample encode the identical CDR3. This entry belongs to a study of shared clonotypes between healthy human individuals. Study-level background: Three plates were used per donor for CD4 naive, three for CD4 memory, two for CD8 naive and one for CD8 memory. Broader study findings: Naive subsets generally had larger estimated richness than memory subsets. Of the naive CD4 clonotypes, around 4.7% were shared across several donors. What rarefaction showed was incomplete sorted-subset sequencing despite large depth.

Trimming took off 1 base at V and 4 bases at J, with 5 bases between the two ends. The CDR3 runs to 12 residues. In germline, CDR1 is SGHAT, CDR2 FQNNGV. Data came from immunoSEQ multiplex PCR; TCRdb stores just in-frame clones and leaves some out. The sample has millions of clones, around 95% seen once. This clonotype was sampled from a man younger than 35 in good health. This chain links TRBV11-2 with TRBJ2-7, with unresolved D. The sequencing sample was made of naive CD4+ T cells sorted from blood. As for subset: CD45RA+ positively selected. CDR3 in amino acids: CASSLGSYEQYF. CDR3 coding DNA: TGTGCCAGCAGCTTAGGAAGTTACGAGCAGTACTTC.